This T cell receptor beta chain was documented in a study of blood T cell repertoires in COVID-19. As for the study in general: The United States, Italy and Spain supplied acute and convalescent COVID-19 samples.

In the original processing: The authors estimated nucleated cell counts from reference gene primer amplification. Assay: immunoSEQ multiplex PCR; the TCRdb copy retains only in-frame clones and omits some. V and J calls plus clone size are reproduced from that table; the DNA served to infer D and trimming. In the table there are about 530,000 clones, 85% to 90% of which are singletons. V lost 4 bases and J 6 bases, leaving 17 bases between the germline ends. This CDR3 is built from 15 residues. Germline CDR1 and CDR2: LGHDT and YNNKEL (reference sequence). The TCR sequence derives from a woman in her forties or fifties with COVID-19, enrolled during active disease. The sequenced sample consisted of peripheral blood. The rearrangement links TRBV3-1 (or the pseudogene TRBV3-2) to TRBJ2-3; D is undetermined. CDR3 DNA sequence: TGTGCCAGCAGCCCCGCGAGAGCCTGGTGGGATACGCAGTATTTT. As protein: CASSPARAWWDTQYF.